This TCR beta chain was recorded in a study of T cell repertoires and leukemia-associated antigens. Study in general: Effective reads per sample ranged from about 3 to 5.0 million. General study points: No significant group difference appeared in Vbeta, Jbeta or VDJ counts. Specificity and function of the expanded clones need further investigation.

TCRdb reanalysed the 5' RACE reads using MiXCR and keeps one entry per CDR3 protein. The sample gives about 15,000 distinct CDR3 sequences, more than 30% of which show up once; around 9.2% is in the top ten. The V end was cut by 6 bases, the J end by 6 bases, with 7 bases between. This CDR3 has 11 amino acids. Per the germline V gene, CDR1 is MDHEN and CDR2 is SYDVKM. In this sample, this clonotype turned up many times. Its antigen is not identified. Before use, CD3+ T cells rested overnight in serum-free medium. The rearrangement links TRBV28 to TRBJ2-3; a weak D match, TRBD2 (5 bases). Source material: CD3+ T cells sorted from blood and cultured. This clonotype was sampled from a female donor in good health. The CDR3: CASRLADTQYF. The CDR3 nucleotides are TGTGCCAGCAGATTAGCGGATACGCAGTATTTT.